This T cell receptor beta chain was recovered during a study of vaccination and CD4 T cells after COVID-19. Study conclusions and caveats: Convalescent patients' median share of reactive clones seen only post-vaccination was over 65%.

The sample's treatment: approximately 11-day PBMC culture with coronavirus spike peptide pools or control peptides (ViraFEST assay). V dropped 1 base and J dropped 4; count of bases not matched to a gene: 6. The CDR3 runs to 17 residues. From germline, CDR1 is SNHLY and CDR2 FYNNEI. Scientists ran DNA taken from cultured CD4+ T cells through the Oncomine TCR Beta short-read assay for sequencing. TCRdb itself ran the PCR reads through MiXCR, one entry per CDR3 protein. The data show approximately 12,000 distinct CDR3 sequences, with 47% seen just once and just over 20% held by the top ten. Turning to this clonotype: Its specificity is not known.

The V and J genes are TRBV2 and TRBJ2-6, with 8 bases lining up with TRBD2. The receptor's source is a human donor who had recovered from COVID-19. Sequenced material: CD4+ T cells from blood, cultured in vitro. The CDR3 region is CASSEVSGGFGANVLTF. The CDR3 region has the DNA TGTGCCAGCAGTGAAGTTTCGGGAGGGTTCGGGGCCAACGTCCTGACTTTC.